The 24 T cell receptor beta chains in this list originate from one sample, sequenced in a study of Ad26.COV2.S vaccination and SARS-CoV-2 variants. The table came from immunoSEQ multiplex PCR; TCRdb's copy has only in-frame clones and leaves some out. The table includes more than 300,000 clones, 80% to 90% detected once. Treatment in this sample: approximately 18 received Ad26.COV2.S at low or high dose, single or two shots; about 5 received placebo; per-sample allocation not given. It was on day 63 after the first vaccine or placebo injection that samples were taken. Material: peripheral blood, obtained in a trial of Ad26.COV2.S vaccine versus placebo. The source of these receptors is a person between 18 and 60 years old who received the Ad26.COV2.S COVID-19 vaccine or a placebo.

The table lists this clone with a few counts. The chain carries TRBV19 and TRBJ1-1; unclear D gene. From germline, CDR1 is LNHDA and CDR2 SQIVND (reference sequence). The ends were cut back, 2 bases at V and 5 bases at J, with 6 bases in the middle. This CDR3 comprises 12 residues. This CDR3 reads CASSIRQTEAFF. The CDR3 bases are TGTGCCAGTAGTATAAGGCAGACTGAAGCTTTCTTT.

For the CDR3, the DNA is TGCGCCAGCAGCCAAGATCGGAAGTCCTGGGACAGGTCCTACGAGCAGTACTTC. The encoded protein is CASSQDRKSWDRSYEQYF. The rearrangement joins TRBV4-3 to TRBJ2-7; 8 nucleotides match TRBD1. The CDR3 consists of 18 residues. V trimming: 0 bases; J trimming: 1 base; junction bases outside the gene matches: 11. CDR1 is LGHNA and CDR2 is YSLEER in the germline V gene.

The gene calls are TRBV6-2 or TRBV6-3 and TRBJ1-5; D is ambiguous. Germline assignment: CDR1 MNHEY and CDR2 SVGEGT. The CDR3 sequence is 16 residues long. V was pared by 2 bases and J by 1 base, with 12 bases between. In DNA, the CDR3 is TGTGCCAGCAGTTACGGGTCACCGTGGAGCAATCAGCCCCAGCATTTT. Amino acids: CASSYGSPWSNQPQHF.

CDR3 region: CASSEGVSNSPLHF. The CDR3 DNA reads as TGTGCCAGCAGTGAGGGAGTTTCGAATTCACCCCTCCACTTT. The chain has TRBV2 and TRBJ1-6; D gene uncertain. The CDR3 contains 14 residues. CDR1 and CDR2 from the germline V gene are SNHLY and FYNNEI. V lost 3 bases, J lost 7 bases, and 10 bases lay in between. The full variable domain, its missing parts supplied by reference TRBV2 and TRBJ1-6, is EPEVTQTPSHQVTQMGQEVILRCVPISNHLYFYWYRQILGQKVEFLVSFYNNEISEKSEIFDDQFSVERPDGSNFTLKIRSTKLEDSAMYFCASSEGVSNSPLHFGNGTRLTVT.

Only one count was recorded for this clone. The chain recombines TRBV7-3 with TRBJ1-1, with D tentatively TRBD1 (5 bases). The CDR3 is 13 amino acids. Deletions cut 5 bases from V and 7 bases from J, with 14 bases between. In germline, CDR1 is SGHTA, CDR2 FQGTGA. CDR3 sequence: CASSPGGWDEAFF. In DNA, the CDR3 is TGTGCCAGCAGCCCCGGGGGGTGGGATGAAGCTTTCTTT. The entire variable domain, with the rest obtained from reference TRBV7-3 and TRBJ1-1, is as follows: GAGVSQTPSNKVTEKGKYVELRCDPISGHTALYWYRQSLGQGPEFLIYFQGTGAADDSGLPNDRFFAVRPEGSVSTLKIQRTERGDSAVYLCASSPGGWDEAFFGQGTRLTVV.

The V call is TRBV27, the J call TRBJ1-2, with D perhaps TRBD1 (6 bases). This CDR3 comprises 18 residues. Trimming removed 1 base at V and 0 bases at J, with 18 bases between. Germline-derived CDR1 and CDR2 are MNHEY and SMNVEV (reference sequence). The CDR3 spells CASSLLVEPGQANYGYTF. CDR3 sequence (DNA): TGTGCCAGCAGTTTATTAGTGGAACCGGGACAAGCTAACTATGGCTACACCTTC.

V usage is TRBV2 and J usage is TRBJ2-1, with no clear D. Germline V gene lookup returns CDR1 SNHLY and CDR2 FYNNEI. CDR3 length: 11 amino acids. V was cut by 10 bases and J by 14 bases, with 18 bases left in between. CDR3 protein: CATRETVSEFF. The CDR3 DNA sequence: TGTGCCACCAGAGAGACCGTCTCCGAGTTCTTC.

The sample holds one count of this clone. The rearrangement uses TRBV4-1 and TRBJ1-1; the D is unclear. Germline CDR1 and CDR2: MGHRA and YSYEKL. V lost 0 bases, J lost 1 base, and 9 bases lay in between. The CDR3 loop spans 15 amino acids. CDR3 residues: CASSQEEFPNTEAFF. Here the CDR3 DNA reads TGCGCCAGCAGCCAAGAGGAGTTTCCGAACACTGAAGCTTTCTTT.

The chain has TRBV19 and TRBJ1-6; 9 bases are shared with TRBD1. The CDR3 has 20 amino acids. In germline, CDR1 is LNHDA, CDR2 SQIVND (reference sequence). Trimming took 6 bases from V and 0 from J; bases not matched to a gene: 15. The CDR3 loop is CASRVGGDREVGSYNSPLHF. CDR3 DNA: TGTGCCAGTAGAGTAGGGGGGGACAGGGAAGTTGGCTCCTATAATTCACCCCTCCACTTT.

V gene TRBV4-3 combines with J gene TRBJ2-1; 9 nucleotides agree with TRBD2. This CDR3 is 19 amino acids long. Per the germline V gene, CDR1 is LGHNA and CDR2 is YSLEER. V trimming: 4 bases; J trimming: 0 bases; junction bases outside the gene matches: 13. For the CDR3, the DNA is TGCGCCAGCAGCCTATTGGCGGGGGGGACCCAGAACTCCTACAATGAGCAGTTCTTC. Encoded protein: CASSLLAGGTQNSYNEQFF.

The rearrangement joins TRBV6-5 to TRBJ1-4, with no clear D. Germline V gene data show CDR1 as MNHEY and CDR2 as SVGAGI. V dropped 2 bases and J dropped 0 bases, with 7 bases sitting between them. The CDR3 runs to 15 residues. CDR3 in DNA: TGTGCCAGCAGTTACCACAGAACAACTAATGAAAAACTGTTTTTT. Its translation is CASSYHRTTNEKLFF.

CDR3 coding DNA: TGTGCCAGCAGTTTCGTTGGGACTAGCGGCTTTTACACCGGGGAGCTGTTTTTT. Encoded protein: CASSFVGTSGFYTGELFF. V is TRBV28 and J is TRBJ2-2; 11 nucleotides line up with TRBD2. V was clipped by 3 bases and J by 3 bases; unmatched bases: 9. The CDR3 is made up of 18 amino acids. The germline V gene encodes CDR1 MDHEN and CDR2 SYDVKM.

The chain employs TRBV4-1 and TRBJ2-7, with 7 positions matching TRBD2. The germline CDR1 and CDR2 sequences are MGHRA and YSYEKL. Trimming at V came to 1 base and at J to 3 bases, leaving 3 bases not matched to a gene. The CDR3 covers 14 residues. The CDR3 loop is CASSQAGGSYEQYF. The CDR3 DNA is TGCGCCAGCAGCCAAGCGGGAGGAAGCTACGAGCAGTACTTC.

The chain has TRBV29-1 and TRBJ1-2; a weak D match, TRBD1 (5 bases). With 1 base removed from V and 4 bases from J, the gap between germline ends came to 10 bases. Germline V gene lookup returns CDR1 SQVTM and CDR2 ANQGSEA. The CDR3 length is 13 residues. The CDR3 sequence: CSVEGAGTYGYTF. CDR3 nucleotide sequence: TGCAGCGTTGAAGGGGCAGGGACCTATGGCTACACCTTC.

V usage is TRBV6-6 and J usage is TRBJ1-6; TRBD1 matches at 7 bases. The germline CDR1 and CDR2 sequences are MNHNY and SVGAGI (reference sequence). Trimming at V came to 5 bases and at J to 9 bases, leaving 7 bases not matched to a gene. The CDR3 is 14 residues long. CDR3 in amino acids: CASSQQGISSPLHF. DNA of the CDR3: TGTGCCAGCAGTCAACAGGGGATTAGTTCACCCCTCCACTTT.

This rearrangement joins TRBV4-2 to TRBJ2-1, with D possibly being TRBD2 (5 bases). This CDR3 has 15 amino acids. V was trimmed by 1 base and J by 5 bases, leaving 12 bases between them. Germline V gene sequence: CDR1 LGHNA, CDR2 YNFKEQ. CDR3 bases: TGTGCCAGCAGCCAAGGTCTAGCAGTTGACAATGAGCAGTTCTTC. This translates into CASSQGLAVDNEQFF.

The chain joins TRBV15 to TRBJ1-2, with D possibly being TRBD1 (6 bases). In germline, CDR1 is LNHNV, CDR2 YYDKDF (reference sequence). The length of the CDR3 is 12 residues. Deletions cut 8 bases from V and 4 bases from J, with 11 bases between. The DNA for the CDR3 is TGTGCCACCTCAGAACAGGGCTATGGCTACACCTTC. Translated, it gives CATSEQGYGYTF.

The rearrangement joins TRBV11-2 to TRBJ2-3; possible D gene TRBD2, 6 bases. The germline V gene encodes CDR1 SGHAT and CDR2 FQNNGV. This CDR3 comprises 14 residues. V was trimmed by 2 bases and J by 5 bases, leaving 11 bases between them. The DNA of the CDR3 is TGTGCCAGCAGCTTATCCATCGGGGGAGATACGCAGTATTTT. Translated, it gives CASSLSIGGDTQYF.

This clone was observed a single time. The chain carries TRBV13 and TRBJ2-2, with TRBD2 as a possible D gene (6 bases). The CDR3 has 14 residues. V lost 4 bases and J lost 2, with 8 bases in between. Germline V gene lookup returns CDR1 PRHDT and CDR2 FYEKMQ (reference sequence). The DNA for the CDR3 is TGTGCCAGCAGCTCGGGACTCAACACCGGGGAGCTGTTTTTT. Protein sequence: CASSSGLNTGELFF.

This clone has just a few counts. V gene TRBV2 combines with J gene TRBJ1-2, with D hard to call. The CDR3 covers 13 residues. The germline V gene encodes CDR1 SNHLY and CDR2 FYNNEI. The V end lost 7 bases, the J end lost 4 bases, and 13 bases lay between the germline ends. The CDR3 region has the DNA TGTGCCAGCACTCCCCCCGGGTTCTATGGCTACACCTTC. Protein product: CASTPPGFYGYTF.

The V call is TRBV7-2, the J call TRBJ2-7; 7 nucleotides agree with TRBD1. Germline CDR1 and CDR2: SGHTA and FQGNSA. The CDR3 loop spans 17 amino acids. V trimming: 5 bases; J trimming: 1 base; junction bases outside the gene matches: 14. The CDR3 sequence: CASSPSRTGRGSYEQYF. CDR3 coding DNA: TGTGCCAGCAGCCCGTCTCGGACAGGTAGGGGATCCTACGAGCAGTACTTC.

CDR3 DNA sequence: TGCGCCAGCAGCCAGAGACTAGCGGGAGGGACGGGGGGCACAGATACGCAGTATTTT. Its protein is CASSQRLAGGTGGTDTQYF. The J gene is TRBJ2-3, the V gene TRBV4-3; 14 bases are a match to TRBD2. V shed 3 bases, J shed 1 base, and the junction held 9 bases outside the gene matches. From germline, CDR1 is LGHNA and CDR2 YSLEER. This CDR3 region has 19 residues.

The CDR3 bases are TGTGCCAGCAGTTCCGGGACAGGGAGGAACACTGAAGCTTTCTTT. It yields the protein CASSSGTGRNTEAFF. The gene calls are TRBV6-5 and TRBJ1-1, with 9 bases aligning to TRBD1. The V gene end was trimmed by 4 bases and the J gene end by 1 base; junction bases not matched to a gene: 4. The CDR3 length is 15 residues. Germline lookup yields CDR1 MNHEY and CDR2 SVGAGI.

The chain joins TRBV7-2 to TRBJ2-7; D may correspond to TRBD1 or TRBD2 (5 bases each). V dropped 1 base and J dropped 2 bases, with 9 bases sitting between them. Germline-derived CDR1 and CDR2 are SGHTA and FQGNSA. The CDR3 is 14 amino acids. CDR3 DNA sequence: TGTGCCAGCAGCTTAGGGGACGGCCCCTACGAGCAGTACTTC. Its translation: CASSLGDGPYEQYF.